The T cell receptor (beta chain) described here comes from a study of CD4 T cells in relation to SARS-CoV-2 and coronaviruses (dated by TCRdb to the early 2020s). About the study as a whole: In the ViraFEST assay, PBMCs were cultured with antigen for approximately 10 days, after which TCR beta CDR3s were sequenced to identify antigen-specific clonal expansions. Samples from three pre-COVID donors and the naive versus memory experiments were sequenced with the Adaptive Biotechnologies TCR-sequencing kit; other data were Illumina-based. The negative reference condition was either a culture with an HIV-1 Nef peptide pool or a culture with no peptide. At the level of individual TCR clonotypes, the study measured memory CD4+ T cell crossreactivity between SARS-CoV-2 spike protein and common cold coronavirus spike proteins. HLA restriction was mapped for shared crossreactive spike epitopes using patient-derived lymphoblastoid cell lines. A different TCR-beta assay, based on Illumina, was used to sequence expansion assays from other donors in the study. Study-level results and caveats: Because the crossreactivity analysis focused on spike protein, crossreactivity against other viral proteins was not assessed. The study was limited by small numbers of patients and tested TCRs. Significantly weaker SARS-CoV-2-driven expansion was shown by crossreactive clones than by monoreactive clones, consistent with antigenic imprinting. No donor contributed both pre-pandemic and post-infection samples, which limited tracing the source of pre-existing responses. In about 71% of donors, memory CD4+ clonotypes turned up that crossrecognized SARS-CoV-2 and at least one common cold coronavirus spike.

CD4+ T cells from unexposed donors were collected before the COVID-19 pandemic (2011-2018). The EasySep CD4+ T cell isolation kit was used to isolate CD4+ T cells once the cultures had run for about 11 days. Unexposed donor CD4+ T cells were tested for reactivity to SARS-CoV-2 S and N and four common cold coronavirus spike pools, as cell number allowed. Each well received under 2.5 million PBMCs, cultured in IMDM supplemented with approximately 4.5% human AB serum and approximately 9.7 IU/ml IL-2. Half of the culture medium was replaced with fresh IL-2-containing medium on days 3 and 7. In general, every peptide culture condition was set up in three replicate wells. Leukapheresis product for the unexposed donors was bought commercially. Ficoll-Paque PLUS gradient centrifugation was used to isolate PBMCs from leukapheresis product or whole blood. The PBMCs went either fresh into the expansion assay or into cryopreservation at -140 degrees C. The QIAamp Micro DNA Kit was used to extract genomic DNA from the CD4+ T cells.

The library was produced with the immunoSEQ multiplex PCR assay. Under the source paper's analysis protocol: Preprocessing removed nonproductive sequences and CDR3s not starting with C, not ending with F or W, or shorter than 7 amino acids. The MANAFEST web app identified antigen-specific clonotypes based on expansion compared with the reference and other culture wells. A clone was considered positive if significant expansion relative to the reference culture was observed in 2 of 3 replicate wells at an FDR below 0.05. To be called positive, a clone also had to show significant expansion compared with every other tandem well and an odds ratio greater than 5. CDR3 homology was measured as pairwise Levenshtein distance, computed with the stringdist R package after trimming three terminal residues from each end. The clones in this table, taken by TCRdb from immuneACCESS, are in-frame only. Not every clone is retained; where verified, under half of the shortfall comes from an unresolved V gene, and the cause of the rest is unknown. From that table come the V and J calls and clone size; the DNA was used to work out D and trimming. The sample profile shows roughly 15,000 clones; approximately 81% of them were found once. Approximately 10% of the sample is in the top ten clones.

Turning to this clone: Its antigen remains unidentified. Per-base quality was not reported, and no clone a single base away is much larger than it.

V lost 1 base and J lost 5 bases, and the count of bases not matched to a germline gene is 2. Via the germline V gene (reference sequence), CDR1 is LGHDT and CDR2 YNNKEL. The CDR3 runs 15 residues from the cysteine to the phenylalanine. Kept here is only the CDR3 DNA, which spans 45 bases and is read in frame from base 1. The TCR comes from a human donor in good health. The V and J segments used are TRBV3-1 (or the pseudogene TRBV3-2) and TRBJ2-3, and 11 junction bases match TRBD2. Sequencing input: CD4+ T cells from PBMCs, cultured in vitro. The nucleotide sequence reads TGTGCCAGCAGCCAAGCACTAGCGGGGGTAGATACGCAGTATTTT. Its translation is CASSQALAGVDTQYF.